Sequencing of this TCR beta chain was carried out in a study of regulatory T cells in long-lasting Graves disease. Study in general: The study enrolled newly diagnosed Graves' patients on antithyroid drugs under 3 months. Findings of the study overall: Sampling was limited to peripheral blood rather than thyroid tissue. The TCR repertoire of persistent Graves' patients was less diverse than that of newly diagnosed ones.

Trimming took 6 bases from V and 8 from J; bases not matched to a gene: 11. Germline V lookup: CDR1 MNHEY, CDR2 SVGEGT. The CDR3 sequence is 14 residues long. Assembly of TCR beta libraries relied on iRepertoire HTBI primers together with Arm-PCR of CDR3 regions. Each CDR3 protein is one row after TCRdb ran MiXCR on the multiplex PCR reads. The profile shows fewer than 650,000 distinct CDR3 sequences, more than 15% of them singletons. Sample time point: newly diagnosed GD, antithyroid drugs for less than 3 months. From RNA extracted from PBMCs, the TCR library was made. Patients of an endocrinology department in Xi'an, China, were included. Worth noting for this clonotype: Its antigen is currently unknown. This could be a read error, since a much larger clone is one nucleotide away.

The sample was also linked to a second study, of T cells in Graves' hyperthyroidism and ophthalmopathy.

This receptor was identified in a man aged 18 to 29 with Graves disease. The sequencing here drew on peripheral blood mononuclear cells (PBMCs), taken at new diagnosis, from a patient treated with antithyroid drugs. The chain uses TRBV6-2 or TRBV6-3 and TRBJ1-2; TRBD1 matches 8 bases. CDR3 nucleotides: TGTGCCAGCAGCGGGCAGGGGGCACTTGGGGGCTACACCTTC. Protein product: CASSGQGALGGYTF.